This is a list of T cell receptor beta chains from one sample in a study of T cells in Graves' hyperthyroidism and ophthalmopathy. Each CDR3 protein gets one entry after TCRdb re-called the multiplex PCR reads with MiXCR. The data contain about 640,000 distinct CDR3 sequences, roughly 20% of them singletons. Sequenced sample: blood. The receptor set was obtained from a man aged 30 to 45 with Graves' ophthalmopathy. The CDR3 runs from the conserved cysteine through the conserved F or W. Each record gives: CDR3 protein, CDR3 DNA, V gene, J gene, D gene, clone size. The D gene is left open where the match is weak. Rows give clone size only sometimes, using once, few, many, or a class for an expanded clone.

CASSFLQGPYEQYF	TGTGCCAGCAGTTTTCTACAGGGTCCCTACGAGCAGTACTTC	TRBV28	TRBJ2-7	NA	few
CASSYAQGRVSGQYF	TGTGCCAGCAGCTATGCACAGGGTCGTGTGAGTGGGCAGTACTTC	TRBV5-8	TRBJ2-7	NA	NA
CASSLGLAGPAEQYF	TGCGCCAGCAGCCTCGGACTAGCGGGACCTGCCGAGCAGTACTTC	TRBV5-1	TRBJ2-7	TRBD2	many
CSVGRGGNTEAFF	TGCAGCGTTGGGCGGGGGGGAAACACTGAAGCTTTCTTT	TRBV29-1	TRBJ1-1	NA	many
CASSLGLGGYEQYF	TGCGCCAGCAGCTTGGGACTCGGGGGTTACGAGCAGTACTTC	TRBV5-1	TRBJ2-7	NA	NA
CASSHGTSGGYNEQFF	TGTGCCAGCAGTCATGGGACTAGCGGGGGCTACAATGAGCAGTTCTTC	TRBV6-2/TRBV6-3	TRBJ2-1	TRBD2	few
CATSSRTASPNTGELFF	TGTGCCACCAGCAGCCGGACAGCCAGCCCAAACACCGGGGAGCTGTTTTTT	TRBV15	TRBJ2-2	NA	NA
CASSQFRGRRNTEAFF	TGTGCCAGCAGCCAGTTCAGGGGGCGGCGGAACACTGAAGCTTTCTTT	TRBV4-2	TRBJ1-1	TRBD1	NA
CASSTLGTADQPQHF	TGTGCCAGCTCAACCCTCGGGACAGCGGATCAGCCCCAGCATTTT	TRBV18	TRBJ1-5	TRBD1	many
CASSRSVRLAGQETQYF	TGTGCCAGCAGCCGCTCGGTTCGACTAGCGGGACAAGAGACCCAGTACTTC	TRBV11-2	TRBJ2-5	TRBD2	many
CSAINPGLALEQYF	TGCAGTGCTATTAACCCGGGACTAGCTCTCGAGCAGTACTTC	TRBV20-1	TRBJ2-7	TRBD2	many
CASSQEDSNQPQHF	TGTGCCAGCAGCCAAGAGGATAGCAATCAGCCCCAGCATTTT	TRBV3-1	TRBJ1-5	NA	many
CASSLLSGRGETQYF	TGCGCCAGCAGCTTACTCAGCGGGAGAGGAGAGACCCAGTACTTC	TRBV5-1	TRBJ2-5	TRBD2	NA
CASSFTADTQYF	TGCGCCAGCAGTTTTACAGCAGATACGCAGTATTTT	TRBV10-1	TRBJ2-3	NA	NA
CASSLAEGNTIYF	TGTGCCAGCAGCTTGGCTGAGGGAAACACCATATATTTT	TRBV5-6	TRBJ1-3	NA	few
CSAAGDSYEQYF	TGCAGCGCGGCAGGGGATTCCTACGAGCAGTACTTC	TRBV29-1	TRBJ2-7	NA	few
CSARDRVLAEETQYF	TGCAGTGCTAGAGACAGGGTTTTGGCGGAAGAGACCCAGTACTTC	TRBV20-1	TRBJ2-5	NA	few
CASSYSGGSTQQFF	TGTGCCAGCAGTTACTCAGGCGGGAGCACGCAGCAGTTCTTC	TRBV6-2/TRBV6-3	TRBJ2-1	TRBD2	NA
CSARYTNTEAFF	TGCAGTGCTAGATATACGAACACTGAAGCTTTCTTT	TRBV20-1	TRBJ1-1	NA	NA
CASSLGGQYQYEQYF	TGTGCCAGCAGCTTAGGGGGACAGTACCAGTACGAGCAGTACTTC	TRBV11-2	TRBJ2-7	TRBD1	few
CASSETGTAFNQPQHF	TGTGCCAGCAGTGAAACCGGGACAGCCTTTAATCAGCCCCAGCATTTT	TRBV25-1	TRBJ1-5	TRBD1	NA
CSARGGWELFF	TGCAGTGCTAGAGGGGGTTGGGAGCTGTTTTTT	TRBV20-1	TRBJ2-2	NA	NA
CASSLAQGARWTEAFF	TGCGCCAGCAGCTTGGCCCAGGGGGCCCGGTGGACTGAAGCTTTCTTT	TRBV5-1	TRBJ1-1	TRBD1	NA
CASSFGGVSAYEQYF	TGCGCCAGCAGCTTTGGTGGCGTATCAGCCTACGAGCAGTACTTC	TRBV5-1	TRBJ2-7	NA	few
CASSYSGNNNEQFF	TGTGCCAGCAGTTATAGCGGGAACAACAATGAGCAGTTCTTC	TRBV6-2/TRBV6-3	TRBJ2-1	TRBD2	few
CASTDRVNTGELFF	TGTGCCAGCACCGACAGGGTGAACACCGGGGAGCTGTTTTTT	TRBV2	TRBJ2-2	TRBD1	many
CASSLTASGDTEAFF	TGTGCCAGCAGCCTGACCGCCTCCGGGGACACTGAAGCTTTCTTT	TRBV3-1	TRBJ1-1	NA	many
CASRGGERNTIYF	TGTGCCAGCAGGGGGGGGGAAAGAAACACCATATATTTT	TRBV7-2	TRBJ1-3	NA	NA
CASSLEAGGSYEQYF	TGTGCCAGCAGCTTAGAGGCAGGGGGGTCCTACGAGCAGTACTTC	TRBV11-2	TRBJ2-7	NA	many
CAWSARLNKGARDYGYTF	TGTGCCTGGAGTGCACGGCTGAATAAGGGGGCGCGGGACTATGGCTACACCTTC	TRBV30	TRBJ1-2	TRBD1	NA
CASRRDGVYGYTF	TGTGCCAGCAGACGGGACGGAGTCTATGGCTACACCTTC	TRBV3-1	TRBJ1-2	NA	many
CAWSVPSVDTQYF	TGTGCCTGGAGTGTTCCATCCGTAGATACGCAGTATTTT	TRBV30	TRBJ2-3	NA	few
CASRDRGTEAFF	TGTGCCAGCAGGGACAGGGGTACTGAAGCTTTCTTT	TRBV3-1	TRBJ1-1	TRBD1	many
CASSPTGMWVTEAFF	TGTGCCAGTAGTCCCACGGGCATGTGGGTCACTGAAGCTTTCTTT	TRBV19	TRBJ1-1	NA	few
CASSPSPTAGFYNEQFF	TGTGCCAGCAGTCCCTCTCCAACAGCGGGCTTTTACAATGAGCAGTTCTTC	TRBV7-9	TRBJ2-1	NA	NA
CASSHTTGATEAFF	TGTGCCAGCAGCCACACGACAGGGGCCACTGAAGCTTTCTTT	TRBV3-1	TRBJ1-1	TRBD1	many
CSAREPQGHQTQYF	TGCAGTGCTAGAGAACCGCAGGGACATCAGACCCAGTACTTC	TRBV20-1	TRBJ2-5	NA	NA
CSVMQERFTGELFF	TGCAGCGTTATGCAGGAGAGGTTCACCGGGGAGCTGTTTTTT	TRBV29-1	TRBJ2-2	NA	many
CASSSREIQETQYF	TGTGCCAGCAGCTCCAGGGAAATTCAAGAGACCCAGTACTTC	TRBV7-9	TRBJ2-5	NA	many
CASSLEGQGYGYTF	TGTGCCAGCAGCTTAGAGGGACAGGGCTATGGCTACACCTTC	TRBV7-9	TRBJ1-2	TRBD1	NA
CASSQPGQGRYEQYF	TGCGCCAGCAGCCAACCGGGACAGGGGAGGTACGAGCAGTACTTC	TRBV4-1	TRBJ2-7	TRBD1	NA
CACTTGAIETQYF	TGTGCCTGCACGACAGGGGCAATAGAGACCCAGTACTTC	TRBV30	TRBJ2-5	TRBD1	NA
CSVVGRGPGELFF	TGCAGCGTCGTCGGGAGGGGGCCCGGGGAGCTGTTTTTT	TRBV29-1	TRBJ2-2	NA	NA
CASSLWGSPLHF	TGTGCCAGCAGTTTATGGGGCTCACCCCTCCACTTT	TRBV28	TRBJ1-6	NA	NA
CASTQLGTSGKGDTQYF	TGCGCCAGCACCCAACTGGGGACTAGCGGGAAAGGAGATACGCAGTATTTT	TRBV4-1	TRBJ2-3	TRBD2	NA
CASIASGNSDTQYF	TGCGCCAGCATAGCTAGCGGGAACTCAGATACGCAGTATTTT	TRBV10-2	TRBJ2-3	TRBD2	NA
CASSYPHRAGGYTF	TGTGCCAGCAGCTACCCCCACAGGGCTGGAGGCTACACCTTC	TRBV12-3/TRBV12-4	TRBJ1-2	NA	few